This is a list of T cell receptor beta chains from one sample in a study of vaccination and CD4 T cells after COVID-19. Their target antigens are unknown. TCRdb used MiXCR to reprocess the PCR reads, holding one entry per CDR3 protein. The table has roughly 20,000 distinct CDR3 sequences, about 43% seen once. The sample in question was CD4+ T cells from blood, cultured in vitro, obtained after SARS-CoV-2 vaccination. The receptors here all came from a human donor who had recovered from COVID-19. The CDR3 runs from the conserved cysteine through the conserved F or W. D genes are given only for firm matches. Some rows mark clone size as missing; the rest say once, few, many or name a class of expanded clone.

J: TRBJ2-7
V: TRBV19
D: TRBD1
size: -
DNA: TGTGCCAGTAGTTCAAACAGGGGATCCGAGCAGTACTTC
CDR3: CASSSNRGSEQYF

J: TRBJ1-6
V: TRBV6-5
D: -
size: -
DNA: TGTGCCAGCAGTTACGGGAGAGGGACAAATAATTCACCCCTCCACTTT
CDR3: CASSYGRGTNNSPLHF

J: TRBJ1-5
V: TRBV6-2/TRBV6-3
D: -
size: -
DNA: TGTGCCAGCAGTTACCTCCCCATTCAGCCCCAGCATTTT
CDR3: CASSYLPIQPQHF

J: TRBJ2-7
V: TRBV6-1
D: -
size: -
DNA: TGTGCCAGCAGCCCCGTCCTGGGGGAGCAGTACTTC
CDR3: CASSPVLGEQYF

J: TRBJ1-5
V: TRBV28
D: TRBD1
size: once
DNA: TGTGCCAGCAGCTACGTCCCGGGACAGGGGAGCAACAATCAGCCCCAGCATTTT
CDR3: CASSYVPGQGSNNQPQHF

J: TRBJ1-1
V: TRBV7-9
D: -
size: -
DNA: TGTGCCAGCAGCTTAGAGACGAACACTGAAGCTTTCTTT
CDR3: CASSLETNTEAFF

J: TRBJ1-5
V: TRBV27
D: -
size: few
DNA: TGTGCCAGCAGTTTATACTTAAATAGCAATCAGCCCCAGCATTTT
CDR3: CASSLYLNSNQPQHF

J: TRBJ2-5
V: TRBV24-1
D: -
size: -
DNA: TGTGCCACCAGTGACTGGGACGAACAGACCCAGTACTTC
CDR3: CATSDWDEQTQYF

J: TRBJ1-1
V: TRBV6-4
D: TRBD1
size: -
DNA: TGTGCCAGCCAACAAGGGGACAGGAACACTGAAGCTTTCTTT
CDR3: CASQQGDRNTEAFF

J: TRBJ2-5
V: TRBV7-8
D: TRBD2
size: -
DNA: TGTGCCAGCAAAACAACGCCAGCGGGGGGCCCCCAAGAGACCCAGTACTTC
CDR3: CASKTTPAGGPQETQYF

J: TRBJ2-2
V: TRBV12-3/TRBV12-4
D: -
size: -
DNA: TGTGCCAGCAGTTTAGTAGCAGGGTACGGGGAGCTGTTTTTT
CDR3: CASSLVAGYGELFF

J: TRBJ1-1
V: TRBV28
D: -
size: -
DNA: TGTGCCAGCGGCGGGGGGCTCACTGAAGCTTTCTTT
CDR3: CASGGGLTEAFF

J: TRBJ1-2
V: TRBV28
D: -
size: -
DNA: TGTGCCAGCAGTTATCAGGCTGGCTACACCTTC
CDR3: CASSYQAGYTF

J: TRBJ2-7
V: TRBV28
D: -
size: -
DNA: TGTGCCAGCAGTACCCACGGGGTAGGCGAGCAGTACTTC
CDR3: CASSTHGVGEQYF

J: TRBJ1-2
V: TRBV28
D: -
size: -
DNA: TGTGCCAGCAGTTTAGTGACCTCCGCTGGCTACACCTTC
CDR3: CASSLVTSAGYTF

J: TRBJ1-2
V: TRBV2
D: -
size: few
DNA: TGTGCCAGCAGTGACCTGAACACTCCTAACTATGGCTACACCTTC
CDR3: CASSDLNTPNYGYTF

J: TRBJ1-5
V: TRBV19
D: TRBD1
size: few
DNA: TGTGCCAGTAGTATTAAAGGGACAGGGCGAAATCAGCCCCAGCATTTT
CDR3: CASSIKGTGRNQPQHF

J: TRBJ1-5
V: TRBV19
D: -
size: few
DNA: TGTGCCAGTAGTATCCGGGGAAATAGCAATCAGCCCCAGCATTTT
CDR3: CASSIRGNSNQPQHF

J: TRBJ2-7
V: TRBV11-3
D: TRBD1
size: -
DNA: TGTGCCAGCAGCCCAACGGGACAGAGCTCCTACGAGCAGTACTTC
CDR3: CASSPTGQSSYEQYF

J: TRBJ2-3
V: TRBV20-1
D: -
size: few
DNA: TGCAGTGCTAGGGCTTCCACAGATACGCAGTATTTT
CDR3: CSARASTDTQYF

J: TRBJ1-6
V: TRBV11-3
D: -
size: -
DNA: TGTGCCAGCAGCCAGGAAGTGGTTAATTCACCCCTCCACTTT
CDR3: CASSQEVVNSPLHF

J: TRBJ1-2
V: TRBV20-1
D: -
size: -
DNA: TGCAGTGCTAGTGATACACCGTGGTATACCTTC
CDR3: CSASDTPWYTF

J: TRBJ2-7
V: TRBV7-2
D: -
size: few
DNA: TGTGCCAGCAGCTCGGGACGGGCCTACGAGCAGTACTTC
CDR3: CASSSGRAYEQYF

J: TRBJ1-2
V: TRBV7-2
D: TRBD1
size: -
DNA: TGTGCCAGCAGCTTAGCTGGCGGCACGGGACAGTTGAGCGGCTACACCTTC
CDR3: CASSLAGGTGQLSGYTF

J: TRBJ1-3
V: TRBV6-1
D: -
size: -
DNA: TGTGCCAGCACGGGAGGGAACCTTGGAAACACCATATATTTT
CDR3: CASTGGNLGNTIYF